This T cell receptor beta chain was documented in a study of OX40 agonist ivuxolimab in advanced cancers. The wider study: Past anti-PD-1, anti-PD-L1 or anti-CTLA-4 therapy was accepted, and roughly 42% had received some. Study-wide findings and caveats: Partial responders at 0.1-3.0 mg/kg had among the lowest clonal expansion. Certain nonresponders likewise exhibited a low normalized T-cell clonal expansion.

Turning to this clone: Its cognate antigen is unknown.

Generated by immunoSEQ multiplex PCR, the TCRdb table keeps only in-frame clones and is missing some. Of about 92,000 clones in the sample, under 90% were seen once. V trimming: 8 bases; J trimming: 8 bases; junction bases outside the gene matches: 17. Per germline, CDR1 SNHLY and CDR2 FYNNEI. The CDR3 spans 16 residues. The chain is built from TRBV2 and TRBJ2-1; 8 bases match TRBD2. The specimen comprised CD4+ or CD8+ T cells sorted from blood, sampled in a trial of the OX40 agonist ivuxolimab. This TCR was sampled from an adult with an advanced solid tumor such as melanoma, head and neck, liver or kidney cancer. The CDR3 reads CASQRNPGLVADEQFF. The CDR3 region has the DNA TGTGCCAGCCAACGAAACCCGGGACTAGTTGCCGATGAGCAGTTCTTC.